This TCR beta chain was identified in a study of blood T cell repertoires in COVID-19. CDR1 and CDR2 (germline): LNHDA, SQIVND (reference sequence). The V gene lost 7 bases and the J gene lost 4 bases, with 14 bases spanning the gap. The CDR3 consists of 14 residues. Source study methods: Using reference gene primer amplification, nucleated cell counts were estimated. Sequencing used immunoSEQ multiplex PCR; TCRdb keeps in-frame clones, though not all of them. That table gives V, J and clone size, and the DNA gave D and trimming. This sample carries tens of thousands of clones, around nine tenths of them seen once, and the ten largest clones take about 13%.

The clonotype was recovered from a human donor with active COVID-19. The donor label of this sample is uncertain. This sequence joins TRBV19 and TRBJ1-3; D may be TRBD1 (5 bases). The sequencing sample was made of peripheral blood. CDR3 DNA: TGTGCCAGTACTCCCGCGGGGGTCGGAAACACCATATATTTT. Its translation is CASTPAGVGNTIYF.